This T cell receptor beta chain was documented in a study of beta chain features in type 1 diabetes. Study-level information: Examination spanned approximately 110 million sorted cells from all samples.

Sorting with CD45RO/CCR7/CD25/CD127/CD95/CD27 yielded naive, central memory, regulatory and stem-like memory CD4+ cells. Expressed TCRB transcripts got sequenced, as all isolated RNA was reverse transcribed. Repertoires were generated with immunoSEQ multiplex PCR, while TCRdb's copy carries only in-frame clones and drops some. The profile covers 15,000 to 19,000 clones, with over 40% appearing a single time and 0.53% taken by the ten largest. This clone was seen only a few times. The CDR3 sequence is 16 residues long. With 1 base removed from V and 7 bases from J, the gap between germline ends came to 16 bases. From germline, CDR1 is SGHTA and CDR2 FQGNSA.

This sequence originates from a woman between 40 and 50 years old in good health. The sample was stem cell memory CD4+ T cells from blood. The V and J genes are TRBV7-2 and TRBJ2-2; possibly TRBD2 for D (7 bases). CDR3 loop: CASSLVDRGAGGELFF. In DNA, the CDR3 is TGTGCCAGCAGCTTAGTAGATCGGGGGGCAGGCGGGGAGCTGTTTTTT.